This T cell receptor (beta chain) stems from a study of T cell responses to AZD1222 COVID-19 vaccine. Study-wide background: Whether given at about 4 or about 12 weeks, second doses were pooled.

Method: immunoSEQ multiplex PCR; TCRdb's copy keeps in-frame clones and lacks some. Of more than 150,000 clones in the sample, just over 90% were seen once. The CDR3 is made up of 15 amino acids. With 2 bases removed from V and 7 bases from J, the gap between germline ends came to 14 bases. Per the germline V gene, CDR1 is SGHTA and CDR2 is FQGTGA. This clonotype was sampled from an adult in good health. V gene TRBV7-3 combines with J gene TRBJ2-2; a weak D match, TRBD1 (6 bases). The source material was peripheral blood, sampled on day 0 of AZD1222 vaccination. The DNA of the CDR3 is TGTGCCAGCAGCTTATCAGCAGGGGCAGGCGGGGAGCTGTTTTTT. Protein: CASSLSAGAGGELFF.